This T cell receptor beta chain came from a study of blood T cell repertoires in COVID-19. Study overall: Acute-phase and convalescent COVID-19 samples originated in the United States, Italy and Spain.

In the original workflow: Scientists estimated how many nucleated cells there were by amplifying reference gene primers. The assay was immunoSEQ multiplex PCR, and TCRdb's table has in-frame clones only and misses some. The V and J calls and clone size were taken over from that table, and D and trimming were inferred from the DNA. The table lists approximately 280,000 clones, 87% of them singletons, with 5.5% to 7% in the top ten. The CDR3 is made up of 10 amino acids. Trimming removed 5 bases from V and 8 bases from J, with 9 bases in between. Germline V gene sequence: CDR1 DFQATT, CDR2 SNEGSKA (reference sequence). This study enrolled people aged roughly 18 to 89 from roughly 22 US geographic areas.

The chain links TRBV20-1 to TRBJ1-1, with unresolved D. This TCR derives from a woman in her thirties or forties who had recovered from COVID-19. The sequencing input was PBMCs or T cells enriched from blood (not recorded which). CDR3 DNA sequence: TGCAGTGCTGATTCACTGGAAGCTTTCTTT. Translation gives CSADSLEAFF.